This is a list of T cell receptor beta chains from one sample in a study of cytomegalovirus exposure and HLA in healthy donors. Using immunoSEQ multiplex PCR, the repertoire was profiled, and TCRdb retains in-frame clones only, with some absent. Here the sample spans 120,000 or so clones, over 65% being singletons. Sequencing was carried out using PBMCs. These receptors originate from a middle-aged woman in good health and CMV-seropositive. CDR3s include the opening cysteine and the closing phenylalanine or tryptophan. Each record gives: D gene, J gene, V gene, clone size, CDR3 protein, CDR3 DNA. A D gene is named only where the DNA matches it firmly. The listing skips clone size in some rows; elsewhere it reads once, few, many or a size class.

d_call: TRBD1; j_call: TRBJ1-5; v_call: TRBV7-2; clone_size: .; cdr3_aa: CASSLTQGAGQPQHF; cdr3_nt: TGTGCCAGCAGCTTAACCCAGGGGGCCGGTCAGCCCCAGCATTTT
d_call: .; j_call: TRBJ2-7; v_call: TRBV2; clone_size: .; cdr3_aa: CASSVASREQYF; cdr3_nt: TGTGCCAGCAGTGTGGCTAGTCGGGAGCAGTACTTC
d_call: TRBD2; j_call: TRBJ2-5; v_call: TRBV5-6; clone_size: .; cdr3_aa: CASSRLAGGLLGTQYF; cdr3_nt: TGTGCCAGCAGCCGTCTAGCGGGGGGCCTCCTTGGAACCCAGTACTTC
d_call: TRBD2; j_call: TRBJ2-5; v_call: TRBV7-2; clone_size: few; cdr3_aa: CASSFTSAQETQYF; cdr3_nt: TGTGCCAGCAGCTTCACTAGCGCCCAAGAGACCCAGTACTTC
d_call: TRBD2; j_call: TRBJ2-5; v_call: TRBV6-1; clone_size: .; cdr3_aa: CASTPGGQETQYF; cdr3_nt: TGTGCCAGCACCCCGGGGGGACAAGAGACCCAGTACTTC
d_call: .; j_call: TRBJ2-1; v_call: TRBV5-6; clone_size: many; cdr3_aa: CASSWGSERGEQFF; cdr3_nt: TGTGCCAGCAGCTGGGGTAGCGAGAGAGGTGAGCAGTTCTTC
d_call: TRBD1; j_call: TRBJ1-4; v_call: TRBV6-1; clone_size: few; cdr3_aa: CASSEEAGTGNEKLFF; cdr3_nt: TGTGCCAGCAGTGAAGAAGCCGGGACAGGGAATGAAAAACTGTTTTTT
d_call: .; j_call: TRBJ1-5; v_call: TRBV7-6; clone_size: .; cdr3_aa: CASSFPGSNQPQHF; cdr3_nt: TGTGCCAGCAGCTTCCCAGGGTCCAATCAGCCCCAGCATTTT
d_call: .; j_call: TRBJ1-2; v_call: TRBV4-2; clone_size: .; cdr3_aa: CASSQPARDRYGYTF; cdr3_nt: TGTGCCAGCAGCCAACCCGCCAGGGATCGCTATGGCTACACCTTC
d_call: TRBD1; j_call: TRBJ1-2; v_call: TRBV10-2; clone_size: .; cdr3_aa: CVSSGTGGNYGYTF; cdr3_nt: TGCGTCAGCAGCGGGACAGGGGGGAACTATGGCTACACCTTC
d_call: .; j_call: TRBJ1-5; v_call: TRBV9; clone_size: .; cdr3_aa: CASSDQEGAQPQHF; cdr3_nt: TGTGCCAGCAGCGACCAGGAGGGAGCTCAGCCCCAGCATTTT
d_call: .; j_call: TRBJ1-5; v_call: TRBV6-1; clone_size: .; cdr3_aa: CASSEMVEGNQPQHF; cdr3_nt: TGTGCCAGCAGTGAAATGGTAGAGGGCAATCAGCCCCAGCATTTT
d_call: .; j_call: TRBJ1-2; v_call: TRBV2; clone_size: .; cdr3_aa: CASSERGSYGYTF; cdr3_nt: TGTGCCAGCAGTGAGCGGGGAAGCTATGGCTACACCTTC
d_call: TRBD2; j_call: TRBJ2-1; v_call: TRBV5-1; clone_size: .; cdr3_aa: CASSLFPGGAAHEQFF; cdr3_nt: TGCGCCAGCAGCTTGTTCCCCGGGGGGGCCGCTCATGAGCAGTTCTTC
d_call: .; j_call: TRBJ1-2; v_call: TRBV7-2; clone_size: few; cdr3_aa: CASSPRRGDYGYPF; cdr3_nt: TGTGCCAGCAGCCCAAGGCGGGGGGACTATGGCTACCCCTTC
d_call: .; j_call: TRBJ1-2; v_call: TRBV2; clone_size: .; cdr3_aa: CASSEGGVGGYTF; cdr3_nt: TGTGCCAGCAGTGAAGGCGGGGTCGGTGGCTACACCTTC
d_call: TRBD1; j_call: TRBJ1-1; v_call: TRBV11-2; clone_size: few; cdr3_aa: CASSLSTGVIAFF; cdr3_nt: TGTGCCAGCAGCTTAAGTACAGGGGTTATCGCTTTCTTT
d_call: TRBD2; j_call: TRBJ2-3; v_call: TRBV7-6; clone_size: few; cdr3_aa: CASSLGTSGTSTDTQYF; cdr3_nt: TGTGCCAGCAGCCTGGGTACTAGCGGGACTAGCACAGATACGCAGTATTTT
d_call: TRBD1; j_call: TRBJ1-1; v_call: TRBV4-1; clone_size: .; cdr3_aa: CASSQDREQGVNTEAFF; cdr3_nt: TGCGCCAGCAGCCAAGATCGGGAACAGGGGGTGAACACTGAAGCTTTCTTT
d_call: TRBD2; j_call: TRBJ2-1; v_call: TRBV7-3; clone_size: .; cdr3_aa: CASSLSRASGGNEQFF; cdr3_nt: TGTGCCAGCAGCTTATCCAGGGCTAGCGGGGGTAATGAGCAGTTCTTC
d_call: TRBD1; j_call: TRBJ2-1; v_call: TRBV5-1; clone_size: few; cdr3_aa: CASRNPRTGTDEQFF; cdr3_nt: TGCGCCAGCAGAAACCCGAGGACAGGGACCGATGAGCAGTTCTTC
d_call: .; j_call: TRBJ2-5; v_call: TRBV7-8; clone_size: .; cdr3_aa: CASSLYQGSRQETQYF; cdr3_nt: TGTGCCAGCAGCTTATATCAGGGGTCCCGTCAAGAGACCCAGTACTTC
d_call: .; j_call: TRBJ2-1; v_call: TRBV10-2; clone_size: .; cdr3_aa: CASSAPKLGSSYNEQFF; cdr3_nt: TGCGCCAGCAGTGCCCCAAAACTAGGTAGCTCCTACAATGAGCAGTTCTTC
d_call: .; j_call: TRBJ2-2; v_call: TRBV18; clone_size: .; cdr3_aa: CASSPRGTTNTGELFF; cdr3_nt: TGTGCCAGCTCACCAAGGGGGACTACGAACACCGGGGAGCTGTTTTTT
d_call: TRBD1; j_call: TRBJ1-5; v_call: TRBV27; clone_size: .; cdr3_aa: CASSRTGDGNQPQHF; cdr3_nt: TGTGCCAGCAGTAGAACAGGGGATGGCAATCAGCCCCAGCATTTT
d_call: TRBD2; j_call: TRBJ2-7; v_call: TRBV6-5; clone_size: .; cdr3_aa: CASSYGEAGAFYEQYF; cdr3_nt: TGTGCCAGCAGTTACGGAGAAGCGGGAGCATTTTACGAGCAGTACTTC
d_call: TRBD2; j_call: TRBJ2-1; v_call: TRBV9; clone_size: .; cdr3_aa: CASSVSGSNNEQFF; cdr3_nt: TGTGCCAGCAGCGTCAGCGGGAGTAATAATGAGCAGTTCTTC
d_call: TRBD2; j_call: TRBJ2-7; v_call: TRBV19; clone_size: .; cdr3_aa: CASRPGTSYVRQYF; cdr3_nt: TGTGCCAGTCGACCCGGGACTAGCTACGTCCGGCAGTACTTC
d_call: .; j_call: TRBJ2-3; v_call: TRBV13; clone_size: .; cdr3_aa: CASSLAATSTDTQYF; cdr3_nt: TGTGCCAGCAGCTTGGCAGCGACCAGCACAGATACGCAGTATTTT
d_call: TRBD2; j_call: TRBJ2-5; v_call: TRBV10-3; clone_size: .; cdr3_aa: CAISESGDGGEQYF; cdr3_nt: TGTGCCATCAGTGAGTCGGGGGACGGGGGGGAGCAGTACTTC
d_call: .; j_call: TRBJ2-2; v_call: TRBV5-1; clone_size: .; cdr3_aa: CASGEQGQNTGELFF; cdr3_nt: TGCGCCAGCGGAGAACAGGGTCAGAACACCGGGGAGCTGTTTTTT
d_call: .; j_call: TRBJ1-5; v_call: TRBV5-1; clone_size: .; cdr3_aa: CASSPGGGVNQPQHF; cdr3_nt: TGCGCCAGCAGCCCTGGCGGGGGAGTAAATCAGCCCCAGCATTTT
d_call: .; j_call: TRBJ1-1; v_call: TRBV5-1; clone_size: .; cdr3_aa: CASSFQGHPEAFF; cdr3_nt: TGCGCCAGCAGCTTCCAGGGTCACCCTGAAGCTTTCTTT
d_call: .; j_call: TRBJ2-7; v_call: TRBV5-4; clone_size: few; cdr3_aa: CASSLDGRDSHF; cdr3_nt: TGTGCCAGCAGCCTGGACGGGCGGGACTCGCACTTC
d_call: .; j_call: TRBJ2-7; v_call: TRBV6-1; clone_size: .; cdr3_aa: CASRAPVLEQYF; cdr3_nt: TGTGCCAGCAGGGCCCCCGTATTGGAGCAGTACTTC
d_call: .; j_call: TRBJ1-3; v_call: TRBV10-3; clone_size: few; cdr3_aa: CAISDHRDGDTIYF; cdr3_nt: TGTGCCATCAGTGATCACAGGGATGGCGACACCATATATTTT
d_call: TRBD2; j_call: TRBJ2-7; v_call: TRBV5-1; clone_size: once; cdr3_aa: CASSPGLAGIYEQYF; cdr3_nt: TGCGCCAGCAGCCCCGGACTAGCGGGGATCTACGAGCAGTACTTC
d_call: TRBD1; j_call: TRBJ1-5; v_call: TRBV7-9; clone_size: .; cdr3_aa: CASSLDRESQPQHF; cdr3_nt: TGTGCCAGCAGCTTGGACAGGGAAAGTCAGCCCCAGCATTTT